This T cell receptor beta chain was sequenced during a study of cytomegalovirus exposure and HLA in healthy donors. Study-level results: Later analysis identified a missense DCLRE1C variant that was linked to TCR beta V- and J-gene trimming. Some highly shared sequence variants likely arose as a pipeline artifact. In vitro checks showed that three CMV-associated chains really do target CMV antigens. TCR beta sequences numbering around 15,000 were associated with HLA alleles at 0.05 false discovery rate in a later analysis.

As to this clone: Antigen unknown.

PCR employed 60 Vbeta and 13 Jbeta primers. Assay: immunoSEQ multiplex PCR; the TCRdb copy retains only in-frame clones and omits some. The sample yields around 130,000 clones, approximately 66% seen once. The CDR3 has 13 residues. Trimming removed 1 base from V and 5 bases from J, with 8 bases in between. Germline loops: CDR1 SNHLY, CDR2 FYNNEI. The V call is TRBV2, the J call TRBJ1-1; no firm D call. The sequenced sample consisted of PBMCs. The receptor's source is a woman aged 40-49 years in good health and CMV-seropositive. The CDR3 DNA reads as TGTGCCAGCAGTGAAGGGCAATGGACTGAAGCTTTCTTT. It is translated as CASSEGQWTEAFF.